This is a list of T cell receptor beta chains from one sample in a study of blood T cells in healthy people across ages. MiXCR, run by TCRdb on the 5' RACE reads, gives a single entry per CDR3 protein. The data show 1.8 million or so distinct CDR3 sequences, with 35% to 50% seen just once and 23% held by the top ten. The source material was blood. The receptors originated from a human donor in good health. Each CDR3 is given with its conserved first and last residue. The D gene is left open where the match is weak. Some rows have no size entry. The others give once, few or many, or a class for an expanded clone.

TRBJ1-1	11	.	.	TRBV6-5	CASLGQAEAFF	TGTGCCAGCCTAGGGCAGGCTGAAGCTTTCTTT
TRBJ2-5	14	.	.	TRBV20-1	CSASTWGAQETQYF	TGCAGTGCTAGCACCTGGGGGGCCCAAGAGACCCAGTACTTC
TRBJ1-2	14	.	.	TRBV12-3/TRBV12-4	CASSIEVGGNGYTF	TGTGCCAGCAGCATTGAGGTTGGGGGAAATGGCTACACCTTC
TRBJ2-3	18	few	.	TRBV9	CASSDDREGGLYTDTQYF	TGTGCCAGCAGCGATGACAGGGAGGGAGGTTTATACACAGATACGCAGTATTTT
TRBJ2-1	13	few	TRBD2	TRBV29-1	CSVGPSGGAEQFF	TGCAGCGTTGGGCCTAGCGGGGGGGCCGAGCAGTTCTTC
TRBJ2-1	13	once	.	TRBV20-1	CSASRDYYNEQFF	TGCAGTGCTAGTAGAGACTACTACAATGAGCAGTTCTTC
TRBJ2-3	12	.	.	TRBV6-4	CASSDSGDTQYF	TGTGCCAGCAGTGACTCGGGGGATACGCAGTATTTT
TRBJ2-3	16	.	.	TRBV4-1	CASSQDAPRRTDTQYF	TGCGCCAGCAGCCAAGATGCCCCCCGGAGGACAGATACGCAGTATTTT
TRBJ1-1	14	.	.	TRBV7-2	CASSQGRLSTEAFF	TGCGCCAGCAGCCAGGGACGACTGAGCACTGAAGCTTTCTTT
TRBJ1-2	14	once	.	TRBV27	CASSPSPTGTGYTF	TGTGCCAGCAGTCCCTCCCCTACAGGGACGGGCTACACCTTC
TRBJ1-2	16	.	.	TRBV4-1	CASSQVYGQNNYGYTF	TGCGCCAGCAGCCAAGTCTATGGACAGAACAACTATGGCTACACCTTC
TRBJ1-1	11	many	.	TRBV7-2	CASSKNTEAFF	TGTGCCAGCAGCAAGAACACTGAAGCTTTCTTT
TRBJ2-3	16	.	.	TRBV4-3	CASSQGRGSYTDTQYF	TGCGCCAGCAGCCAAGGACGAGGGTCTTATACAGATACGCAGTATTTT
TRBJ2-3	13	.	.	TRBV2	CASRGDIRDTQYF	TGTGCCAGCAGGGGGGACATTAGGGATACGCAGTATTTT
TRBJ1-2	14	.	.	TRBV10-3	CATNWGRGNYGYTF	TGTGCCACCAATTGGGGCCGAGGGAACTATGGCTACACCTTC
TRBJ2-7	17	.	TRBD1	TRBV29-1	CSVTKPGTGSAGYEQYF	TGCAGCGTTACGAAGCCAGGGACAGGGAGTGCAGGCTACGAGCAGTACTTC
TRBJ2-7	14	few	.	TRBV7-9	CASSLTDGTYEQYF	TGTGCCAGCAGCTTGACCGACGGCACCTACGAGCAGTACTTC
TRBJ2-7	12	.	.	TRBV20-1	CSADGDKVEQYF	TGCAGTGCGGACGGAGACAAGGTCGAGCAGTACTTC
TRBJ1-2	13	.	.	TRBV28	CASRVNGIYGYTF	TGTGCCAGCAGGGTTAATGGTATATATGGCTACACCTTC
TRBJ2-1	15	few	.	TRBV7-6	CASSLGMKFRNEQFF	TGTGCCAGCAGCTTGGGAATGAAATTCCGGAATGAGCAGTTCTTC
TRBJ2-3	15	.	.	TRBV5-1	CASSVAGTRTDTQYF	TGCGCCAGCAGCGTCGCCGGGACCCGCACAGATACGCAGTATTTT
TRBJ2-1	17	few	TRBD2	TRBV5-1	CASKASAGKSSYNEQFF	TGCGCCAGCAAAGCTTCAGCGGGAAAGAGCTCCTACAATGAGCAGTTCTTC
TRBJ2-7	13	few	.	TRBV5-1	CASSFGEIGEQYF	TGCGCCAGCAGCTTCGGGGAGATTGGGGAGCAGTACTTC
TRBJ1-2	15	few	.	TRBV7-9	CASVVLGDGAYGYTF	TGTGCCAGCGTAGTACTAGGGGACGGGGCCTATGGCTACACCTTC
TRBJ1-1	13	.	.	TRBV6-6	CASSYEGMTEAFF	TGTGCCAGCAGTTACGAGGGGATGACTGAAGCTTTCTTC
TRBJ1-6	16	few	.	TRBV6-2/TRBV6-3	CASSPPPGRDNSPLHF	TGTGCCAGCAGCCCTCCTCCGGGCAGGGATAATTCACCCCTCCACTTT
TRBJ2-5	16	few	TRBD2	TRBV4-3	CASSQTYGWGGETQYF	TGCGCCAGCAGCCAAACCTATGGATGGGGGGGGGAGACCCAGTACTTC
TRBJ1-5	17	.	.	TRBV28	CASSLGRIRYSNQPQHF	TGTGCCAGCAGTTTGGGCAGGATACGGTATAGCAATCAGCCCCAGCATTTT
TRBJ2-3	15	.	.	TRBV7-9	CASSLDRRVGDTQYF	TGTGCCAGCAGCTTAGACAGGAGGGTTGGAGATACGCAGTATTTT
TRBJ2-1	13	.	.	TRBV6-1	CASGGGYYNEQFF	TGTGCCAGCGGGGGGGGCTACTACAATGAGCAGTTCTTC
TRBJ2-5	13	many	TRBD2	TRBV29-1	CSIVAGIQETQYF	TGCAGCATCGTAGCGGGAATCCAAGAGACCCAGTACTTC
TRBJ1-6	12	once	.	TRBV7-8	CASSPTGSPRHF	TGTGCCAGCAGTCCGACGGGATCACCCCGCCACTTT
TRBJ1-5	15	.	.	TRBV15	CATSAWDGGNQPQHF	TGTGCCACCAGCGCCTGGGACGGAGGCAATCAGCCCCAGCATTTT
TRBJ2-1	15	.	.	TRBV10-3	CAISARLGPSDEQVF	TGTGCCATCAGTGCAAGACTAGGGCCCTCCGATGAGCAGGTCTTC
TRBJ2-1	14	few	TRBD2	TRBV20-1	CSELTGLLNNEQFF	TGCAGCGAGTTGACGGGACTATTAAACAATGAGCAGTTCTTC
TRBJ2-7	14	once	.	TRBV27	CASRLSGGFSEQYF	TGTGCCAGCAGGCTTTCTGGAGGGTTTAGCGAGCAGTACTTC
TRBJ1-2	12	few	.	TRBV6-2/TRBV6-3	CASSYAPNGYTF	TGTGCCAGCAGTTACGCCCCTAATGGCTACACCTTC
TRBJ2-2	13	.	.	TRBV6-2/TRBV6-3	CASARSNTGELFF	TGTGCCAGCGCGAGGTCCAACACCGGGGAGCTGTTTTTT
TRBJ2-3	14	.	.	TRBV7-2	CASSSDSSTDTRYF	TGTGCCAGCAGCTCAGACAGCTCCACAGATACGCGGTATTTT
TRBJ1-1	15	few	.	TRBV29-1	CSVGTSLAGLTEAFF	TGCAGCGTGGGAACCTCTCTCGCGGGGCTCACTGAAGCTTTCTTT
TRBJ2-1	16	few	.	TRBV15	CAASSLNRGANNEQFF	TGTGCCGCCAGCAGCCTAAACCGCGGCGCAAACAATGAGCAGTTCTTC
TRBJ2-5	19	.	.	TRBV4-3	CASSQALAGTGFRQETQYF	TGCGCCAGCAGCCAAGCCCTAGCAGGGACGGGGTTTAGACAAGAGACCCAGTACTTC
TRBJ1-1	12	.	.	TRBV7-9	CASRGWTVEAFF	TGTGCCAGCAGGGGCTGGACAGTTGAAGCTTTCTTT
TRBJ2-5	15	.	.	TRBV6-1	CASSEPQEGEETQYF	TGTGCCAGCAGTGAACCGCAGGAGGGGGAAGAGACCCAGTACTTC
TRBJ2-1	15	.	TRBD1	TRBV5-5	CASSLNTGVKNEQFF	TGTGCCAGCAGCCTAAATACAGGGGTTAAGAATGAGCAGTTCTTC
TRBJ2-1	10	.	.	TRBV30	CAWSHNEQFF	TGTGCCTGGAGTCACAATGAGCAGTTCTTC
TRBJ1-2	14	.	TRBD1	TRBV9	CASSTRQGIVGYTF	TGTGCCAGCAGCACAAGACAGGGAATCGTTGGCTACACCTTC
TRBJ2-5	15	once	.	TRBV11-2	CASSRILGGQETQYF	TGTGCCAGCAGCCGAATCCTAGGGGGCCAAGAGACCCAGTACTTC
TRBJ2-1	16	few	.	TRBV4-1	CASSRLVDGFYNEQFF	TGCGCCAGCAGCCGCCTAGTAGACGGTTTCTACAATGAGCAGTTCTTC
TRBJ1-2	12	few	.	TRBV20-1	CSARVQPRGYTF	TGCAGTGCTAGAGTGCAACCTAGAGGCTACACCTTC
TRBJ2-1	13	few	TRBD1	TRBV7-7	CASSPDPGQVQFF	TGTGCTAGCAGCCCCGATCCGGGACAGGTTCAGTTCTTC
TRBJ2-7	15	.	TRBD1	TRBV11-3	CASSFGTGVFYEQYF	TGTGCCAGCAGTTTCGGGACAGGGGTATTCTACGAGCAGTACTTC
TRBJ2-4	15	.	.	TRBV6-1	CASRGVSLAKNIQYF	TGTGCCAGCAGAGGGGTTTCGTTAGCCAAAAACATTCAGTACTTC
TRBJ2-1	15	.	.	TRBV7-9	CASSLDRDNYNEQFF	TGTGCCAGCAGCTTAGACAGGGACAACTACAATGAGCAGTTCTTC
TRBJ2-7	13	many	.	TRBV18	CASSPPEGYEQYF	TGCGCCAGCAGCCCCCCGGAGGGCTACGAGCAGTACTTC
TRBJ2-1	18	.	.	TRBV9	CASSVDPHCGDDYNEQFF	TGTGCCAGCAGCGTAGATCCTCACTGCGGGGACGACTACAATGAGCAGTTCTTC
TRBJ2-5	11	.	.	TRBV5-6	CASSYGWEQYF	TGTGCCAGCAGTTACGGATGGGAGCAGTACTTC
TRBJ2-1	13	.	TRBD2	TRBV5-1	CASTAGGQNEQFF	TGCGCCAGCACGGCGGGGGGGCAGAATGAGCAGTTCTTC